This T cell receptor beta chain was recorded in a study of blood T cell repertoires in COVID-19. For the study at large: The analysed material was cDNA or gDNA that came from T cells, B-cell-depleted T cells, or PBMCs.

CDR3 size: 17 residues. V lost 1 base, J lost 0 bases, and 10 bases lay in between. Germline loops: CDR1 SGHVS, CDR2 FQNEAQ. The method was immunoSEQ multiplex PCR; TCRdb's version includes in-frame clones alone and lacks a portion of them. Counted here are 140,000 to 150,000 clones, approximately 86% occurring once; the ten biggest clones make up less than 7%. This TCR came from a woman in her 40s who had recovered from COVID-19. Material: PBMCs or T cells enriched from blood (not recorded which). This sequence joins TRBV7-8 and TRBJ2-6; the D gene is possibly TRBD2 (5 bases). CDR3 residues: CASSLGRTYSGANVLTF. The CDR3 DNA is TGTGCCAGCAGCTTAGGGCGGACTTACTCTGGGGCCAACGTCCTGACTTTC.